This T cell receptor (beta chain) comes out of a study of blood T cell repertoires in COVID-19. Measured with immunoSEQ multiplex PCR; TCRdb has only the in-frame clones, and not every one. This table has tens of thousands of clones, 90% to 95% appearing once. V was shortened by 0 bases and J by 0 bases, with 11 bases between the two germline ends. CDR3 length equals 15 residues. The germline V gene has CDR1 GTSNPN and CDR2 SVGIG (reference sequence). Sample: peripheral blood. The chain is built from TRBV30 and TRBJ1-2; D remains ambiguous. The receptor was isolated from a man aged 45-65 years with active COVID-19. The CDR3 loop reads CAWSVPPGSNYGYTF. In nucleotides, the CDR3 is TGTGCCTGGAGTGTACCCCCGGGATCTAACTATGGCTACACCTTC. Variable domain in full (rest from reference TRBV30 and TRBJ1-2): SQTIHQWPATLVQPVGSPLSLECTVEGTSNPNLYWYRQAAGRGLQLLFYSVGIGQISSEVPQNLSASRPQDRQFILSSKKLLLSDSGFYLCAWSVPPGSNYGYTFGSGTRLTVV.